One and the same sample provided the 18 T cell receptor beta chains below, sequenced in a study of shared clonotypes between healthy human individuals. Method: immunoSEQ multiplex PCR; TCRdb's copy keeps in-frame clones and lacks some. The sample lists 300,000 to 350,000 clones; more than 60% were seen once. Material: memory CD4+ T cells sorted from blood. As for subset: CD45RA-negative fraction. Receptor source: a man aged 25-40 years in good health.

The rearrangement joins TRBV6-1 to TRBJ2-5, with no clear D. The CDR3 runs 14 residues. Per germline, CDR1 MNHNS and CDR2 SASEGT. V lost 11 bases and J lost 5, with 21 bases in between. The CDR3 loop reads CAVTLVSFGETQYF. CDR3 nucleotide sequence: TGTGCCGTCACTCTGGTTTCTTTCGGGGAGACCCAGTACTTC.

A single count supports this clone. This rearrangement joins TRBV19 to TRBJ2-3; D call uncertain. The V gene's germline CDR1 is LNHDA and CDR2 SQIVND (reference sequence). The CDR3 covers 14 residues. Trimming stripped 1 base from V and 6 bases from J, with 11 bases between. Here the CDR3 DNA reads TGTGCCAGTAGTATAGGAGGCCTCGGGGATACGCAGTATTTT. Its translation is CASSIGGLGDTQYF. Using reference TRBV19 and TRBJ2-3 for the parts outside the CDR3, the full variable domain is DGGITQSPKYLFRKEGQNVTLSCEQNLNHDAMYWYRQDPGQGLRLIYYSQIVNDFQKGDIAEGYSVSREKKESFPLTVTSAQKNPTAFYLCASSIGGLGDTQYFGPGTRLTVL.

The V gene is TRBV21-1, the J gene TRBJ2-1; the table gives TRBD2 as D, unverified against the DNA. TRBV21-1 constitutes a pseudogene. This CDR3 is 16 amino acids long. CDR3 DNA: TGTGCCAGCAGCAAAGGACTAGCGGTTGGGGTCAATGAGCAGTTCTTC. It yields the protein CASSKGLAVGVNEQFF.

The J gene is TRBJ2-7, the V gene TRBV28; 9 bases fit TRBD1. The length of the CDR3 is 14 residues. Per the germline V gene, CDR1 is MDHEN and CDR2 is SYDVKM. V was clipped by 7 bases and J by 4 bases; unmatched bases: 8. The CDR3 protein is CASTLGTGRYEQYF. CDR3 nucleotides: TGTGCCAGCACCTTGGGGACAGGGCGGTACGAGCAGTACTTC.

This clone was counted only a few times. The chain recombines TRBV7-3 with TRBJ2-1, with 14 bases identical to TRBD2. CDR1 and CDR2 from the germline V gene are SGHTA and FQGTGA. The junction had 3 bases not matched to a gene; V was cut back by 5 bases and J by 6 bases. This CDR3 contains 15 residues. In nucleotides, the CDR3 is TGTGCCAGCAGCCAGGGACTAGCGGGAGTCAATGAGCAGTTCTTC. It encodes CASSQGLAGVNEQFF.

The chain carries TRBV7-9 and TRBJ2-3; D is unclear. CDR3 length equals 13 residues. Germline CDR1 reads SEHNR; CDR2 reads FQNEAQ (reference sequence). V lost 5 bases, J lost 6 bases, and 12 bases lay in between. The CDR3 sequence: CASSLGPYDTQYF. DNA for the CDR3: TGTGCCAGCAGCCTCGGCCCTTATGATACGCAGTATTTT.

This chain uses TRBV7-3 with TRBJ2-1, with 13 bases that match TRBD2. CDR1 SGHTA and CDR2 FQGTGA come from the germline V gene. This CDR3 is 18 amino acids long. The V gene end was trimmed by 6 bases and the J gene end by 10 bases; junction bases not matched to a gene: 18. The CDR3 DNA reads TGTGCCAGCAGTTCCTCACCCGGGACTAGCGGGGCCCCGAGGGAGCAGTTCTTC. It translates to CASSSSPGTSGAPREQFF.

On this clone itself: At one end, the junction sequence differs from germline, possibly due to a read error. The chain employs TRBV4-1 and TRBJ2-1; D gene unclear. The CDR3 contains 14 residues. Germline V gene lookup returns CDR1 MGHRA and CDR2 YSYEKL. This CDR3 reads CASSPSDGYIEQFF. The CDR3 DNA reads TGCGCCAGCAGCCCTTCGGACGGATACATTGAGCAGTTCTTC.

This clone was seen a few times. The rearrangement joins TRBV6-1 to TRBJ1-2; the match to TRBD1 covers 7 bases. This CDR3 comprises 14 residues. The V gene's germline CDR1 is MNHNS and CDR2 SASEGT. V lost 6 bases, J lost 4 bases, and 8 bases stayed unmatched. CDR3 loop: CASRRTGEIYGYTF. The CDR3 DNA sequence: TGTGCCAGCAGGCGTACAGGGGAGATCTATGGCTACACCTTC.

The rearrangement joins TRBV6-1 to TRBJ2-5, with 14 bases identical to TRBD2. Germline V gives CDR1 MNHNS, CDR2 SASEGT. This CDR3 has 18 amino acids. Trimming took 1 base from V and 4 from J; bases not matched to a gene: 8. CDR3 nucleotides: TGTGCCAGCAGTGAAGGGCCTCCGGGACTAGCGGGAGTAGAGACCCAGTACTTC. Encoded protein: CASSEGPPGLAGVETQYF.

The chain combines TRBV7-2 with TRBJ2-5, with TRBD1 matching over 8 bases. CDR1 and CDR2 (germline): SGHTA, FQGNSA. The ends lost 5 bases at V and 2 bases at J; junction bases unmatched: 7. CDR3 length: 15 amino acids. The CDR3 nucleotides read TGTGCCAGCAGCCCGCGAGGACAGGGTCAAGAGACCCAGTACTTC. Translation gives CASSPRGQGQETQYF. The whole variable domain, filled in from reference TRBV7-2 and TRBJ2-5, reads GAGVSQSPSNKVTEKGKDVELRCDPISGHTALYWYRQSLGQGLEFLIYFQGNSAPDKSGLPSDRFSAERTGGSVSTLTIQRTQQEDSAVYLCASSPRGQGQETQYFGPGTRLLVL.

The chain joins TRBV5-8 to TRBJ1-4; 9 positions agree with TRBD1. The trim removed 7 bases at V and 5 bases at J, leaving 9 bases unmatched. CDR3 length: 15 amino acids. CDR1 is SGHTS, CDR2 YDEGEE, per germline. The CDR3, as DNA: TGTGCCAGCCAATCATACGGGACAGGGAATGAAAAACTGTTTTTT. As protein: CASQSYGTGNEKLFF.

The chain carries TRBV7-2 and TRBJ2-3, with D possibly being TRBD1 (6 bases). The CDR3 runs to 16 residues. V dropped 5 bases and J dropped 2 bases, with 17 bases sitting between them. The germline CDR1 and CDR2 sequences are SGHTA and FQGNSA. CDR3 bases: TGTGCCAGCAGCGCCTTGGGGGCCGCCGTCACAGATACGCAGTATTTT. It codes for CASSALGAAVTDTQYF.

This chain joins TRBV28 and TRBJ1-5; D not resolved. Trimming took off 3 bases at V and 0 bases at J, with 12 bases between the two ends. The CDR3 has 16 residues. CDR1 is MDHEN and CDR2 is SYDVKM in the germline V gene. CDR3 coding DNA: TGTGCCAGCAGTTTCGGCTCCGGGGTTAGCAATCAGCCCCAGCATTTT. This sequence encodes CASSFGSGVSNQPQHF. The full variable domain, completed using reference TRBV28 and TRBJ1-5, is DVKVTQSSRYLVKRTGEKVFLECVQDMDHENMFWYRQDPGLGLRLIYFSYDVKMKEKGDIPEGYSVSREKKERFSLILESASTNQTSMYLCASSFGSGVSNQPQHFGDGTRLSIL.

This clone turned up a few times. This chain uses TRBV6-1 with TRBJ1-1; 9 nucleotides match TRBD1. J was trimmed by 3 bases and V by 5 bases; bases with no gene match: 4. Germline values: CDR1 MNHNS, CDR2 SASEGT. CDR3 size: 14 residues. Written as DNA, the CDR3 is TGTGCCAGCAGTCCGGACAGGGGCTACACTGAAGCTTTCTTT. As protein: CASSPDRGYTEAFF.

This clone was picked up one time. This rearrangement joins TRBV5-6 to TRBJ1-4; D unresolved. V was cut by 0 bases and J by 3 bases, with 6 bases left in between. Germline CDR1 SGHDT, CDR2 YYEEEE. The CDR3 has 14 amino acids. The CDR3 loop is CASSLEGPNEKLFF. In nucleotides, the CDR3 is TGTGCCAGCAGCTTGGAAGGGCCTAATGAAAAACTGTTTTTT. The complete variable domain, with remaining parts taken from reference TRBV5-6 and TRBJ1-4, reads DAGVTQSPTHLIKTRGQQVTLRCSPKSGHDTVSWYQQALGQGPQFIFQYYEEEERQRGNFPDRFSGHQFPNYSSELNVNALLLGDSALYLCASSLEGPNEKLFFGSGTQLSVL.

The V call is TRBV7-8, the J call TRBJ2-1; D may correspond to TRBD1 or TRBD2 (5 bases each). The CDR3 sequence is 16 residues long. Trimming stripped 1 base from V and 4 bases from J, with 14 bases between. Germline assignment: CDR1 SGHVS and CDR2 FQNEAQ. Here the CDR3 reads CASSLEGRALYNEQFF. The CDR3 DNA sequence: TGTGCCAGCAGCTTAGAGGGACGGGCCCTGTACAATGAGCAGTTCTTC.

This chain joins TRBV6-1 and TRBJ2-3; D could derive from TRBD1 or TRBD2 (5 bases each). Germline values: CDR1 MNHNS, CDR2 SASEGT. The germline V and J ends were trimmed by 4 bases and 1 base, with 12 bases remaining between them. The CDR3 is made up of 15 amino acids. The CDR3 is CASSVRGARTDTQYF. The CDR3 DNA reads TGTGCCAGCAGTGTCAGAGGGGCTCGCACAGATACGCAGTATTTT.